This T cell receptor beta chain was found in a study of regulatory T cells in long-lasting Graves disease. Stated time point: newly diagnosed GD, antithyroid drugs for less than 3 months. Researchers made the TCR library from RNA that was extracted from PBMCs. This clonotype was seen ten or more times. This CDR3 is built from 13 residues. Trimming pared 2 bases from V and 8 bases from J, leaving 15 bases between. Germline-derived CDR1 and CDR2 are DFQATT and SNEGSKA (reference sequence). Investigators prepared the TCR beta libraries by applying iRepertoire HTBI primers and Arm-PCR of CDR3 regions. Each CDR3 protein is one row after TCRdb ran MiXCR on the multiplex PCR reads. The sample includes about 400,000 distinct CDR3 sequences, 15% to 20% of them seen just once. The data were also submitted as part of a second study, on T cells in Graves' hyperthyroidism and ophthalmopathy. That report adds: In blood, most of the thyroid clonotypes expanded above 0.001 were also present.

The source material was peripheral blood mononuclear cells (PBMCs), sampled at new diagnosis, from a patient treated with antithyroid drugs. The V gene is TRBV20-1, the J gene TRBJ1-2; D is ambiguous. The sequence came from a woman younger than 30 with Graves disease. The CDR3 loop reads CSARPGPMGGYTF. In nucleotides, the CDR3 is TGCAGTGCTAGACCGGGTCCCATGGGAGGCTACACCTTC.